This T cell receptor (beta chain) was sequenced during a study of OX40 agonist ivuxolimab in advanced cancers. Study background: Dose-escalation patients were diagnosed with hepatocellular carcinoma, melanoma, renal cell cancer or head and neck cancer. Of mixed ages from 23 to 79 and averaging about 56 years, the group was over 80% male. Findings and limits, study-wide: In a subset of nonresponders, normalized T-cell clonal expansion was also low. Antigen specificity of clonally expanded peripheral T cells was not established.

This table comes from immunoSEQ multiplex PCR, and its TCRdb copy is limited to in-frame clones, with some not included. The table records roughly 23,000 clones, 80% to 90% of them present only once. Germline V gene data show CDR1 as SGHVS and CDR2 as FNYEAQ. J was trimmed by 8 bases and V by 8 bases; bases with no gene match: 9. The CDR3 runs 15 residues. A remark on this clone: The antigen is not known.

The sample was CD4+ or CD8+ T cells sorted from blood, taken in a trial of the OX40 agonist ivuxolimab. The V and J genes are TRBV7-6 and TRBJ2-1, with TRBD2 identical over 13 bases. The sequence was collected from an adult with an advanced solid tumor such as melanoma, head and neck, liver or kidney cancer. CDR3 sequence: CASRQGLAGSDEQFF. In DNA, the CDR3 is TGTGCCAGCCGCCAGGGACTAGCGGGGTCTGATGAGCAGTTCTTC.